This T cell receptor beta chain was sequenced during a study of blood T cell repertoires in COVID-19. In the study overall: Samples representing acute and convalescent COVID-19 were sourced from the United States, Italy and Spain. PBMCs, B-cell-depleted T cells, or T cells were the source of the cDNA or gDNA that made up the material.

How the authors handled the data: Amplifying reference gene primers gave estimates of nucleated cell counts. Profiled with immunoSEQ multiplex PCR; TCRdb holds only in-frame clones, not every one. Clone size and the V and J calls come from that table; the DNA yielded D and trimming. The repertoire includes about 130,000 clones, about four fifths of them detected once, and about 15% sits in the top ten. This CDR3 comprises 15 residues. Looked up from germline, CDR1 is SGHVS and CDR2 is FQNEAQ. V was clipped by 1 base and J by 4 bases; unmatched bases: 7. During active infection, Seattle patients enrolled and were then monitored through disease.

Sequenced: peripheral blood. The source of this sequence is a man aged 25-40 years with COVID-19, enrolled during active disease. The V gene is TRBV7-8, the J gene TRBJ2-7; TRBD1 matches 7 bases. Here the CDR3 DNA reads TGTGCCAGCAGCTTAGACAGGGGCGCCGGGTACGAGCAGTACTTC. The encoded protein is CASSLDRGAGYEQYF.